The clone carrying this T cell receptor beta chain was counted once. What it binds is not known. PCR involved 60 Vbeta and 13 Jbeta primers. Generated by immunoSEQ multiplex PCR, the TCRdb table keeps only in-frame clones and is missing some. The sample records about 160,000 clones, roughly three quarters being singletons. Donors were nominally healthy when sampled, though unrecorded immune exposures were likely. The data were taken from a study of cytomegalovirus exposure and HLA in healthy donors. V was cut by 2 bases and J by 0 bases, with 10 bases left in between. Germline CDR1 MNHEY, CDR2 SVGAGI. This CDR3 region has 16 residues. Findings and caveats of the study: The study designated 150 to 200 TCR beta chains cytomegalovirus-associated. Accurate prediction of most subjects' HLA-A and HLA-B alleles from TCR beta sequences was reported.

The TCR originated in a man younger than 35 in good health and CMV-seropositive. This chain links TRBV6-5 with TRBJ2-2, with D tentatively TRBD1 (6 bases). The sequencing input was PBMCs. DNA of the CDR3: TGTGCCAGCAGTTACCCGACAGGAGCGAACACCGGGGAGCTGTTTTTT. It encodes CASSYPTGANTGELFF.